Given below is one T cell receptor (beta chain) in context. The data are from a study of T cell changes during pregnancy in multiple sclerosis. This CDR3 contains 16 residues. Germline V CDR1 and CDR2: LGHNA, YSLEER. V was shortened by 1 base and J by 4 bases, with 17 bases between the two germline ends. Only in-frame clones appear in the TCRdb table, and some are missing; sequencing was by immunoSEQ multiplex PCR. Among 55,000 to 70,000 clones listed, about 91% were seen once. The rearrangement links TRBV4-3 to TRBJ2-7; D may be TRBD1 (6 bases). The sample consisted of peripheral blood, taken in the second trimester of pregnancy. This TCR was recovered from a female donor in good health, enrolled as a control in a pregnancy study. Written as DNA, the CDR3 is TGCGCCAGCAGCCAAGCGACAGGCCACCCTTCTTACGAGCAGTACTTC. Translated: CASSQATGHPSYEQYF.